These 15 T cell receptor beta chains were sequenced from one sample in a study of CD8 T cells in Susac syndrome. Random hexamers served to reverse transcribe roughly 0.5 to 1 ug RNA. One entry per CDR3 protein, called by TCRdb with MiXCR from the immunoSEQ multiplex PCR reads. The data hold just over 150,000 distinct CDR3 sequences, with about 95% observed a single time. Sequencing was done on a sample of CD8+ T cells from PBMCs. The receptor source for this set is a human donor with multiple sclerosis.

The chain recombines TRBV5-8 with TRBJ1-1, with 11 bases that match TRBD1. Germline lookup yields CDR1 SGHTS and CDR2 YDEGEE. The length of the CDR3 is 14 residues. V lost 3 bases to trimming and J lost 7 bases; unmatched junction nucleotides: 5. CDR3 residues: CASSSPGQGGEAFF. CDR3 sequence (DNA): TGTGCCAGCAGCTCTCCGGGACAGGGGGGTGAAGCTTTCTTT.

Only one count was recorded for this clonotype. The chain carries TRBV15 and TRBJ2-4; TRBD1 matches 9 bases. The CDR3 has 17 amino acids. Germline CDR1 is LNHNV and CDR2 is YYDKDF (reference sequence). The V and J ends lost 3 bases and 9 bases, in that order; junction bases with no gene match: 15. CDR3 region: CATSRTGTGKGDSIQYF. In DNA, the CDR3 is TGTGCCACCAGCAGGACCGGGACAGGGAAGGGGGATAGCATTCAGTACTTC.

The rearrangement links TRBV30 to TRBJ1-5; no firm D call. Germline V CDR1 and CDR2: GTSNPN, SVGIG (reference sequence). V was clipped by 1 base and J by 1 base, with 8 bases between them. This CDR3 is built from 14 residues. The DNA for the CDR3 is TGTGCCTGGAGTGATCTGGGAAGCAATCAGCCCCAGCATTTT. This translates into CAWSDLGSNQPQHF.

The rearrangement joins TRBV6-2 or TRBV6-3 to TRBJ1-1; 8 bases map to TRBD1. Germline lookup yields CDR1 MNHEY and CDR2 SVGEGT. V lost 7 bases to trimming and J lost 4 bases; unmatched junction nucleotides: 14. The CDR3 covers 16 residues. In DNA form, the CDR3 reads TGTGCCAGCACCCTACCCCTGCAGGGGGCGCCCACTGAAGCTTTCTTT. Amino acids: CASTLPLQGAPTEAFF.

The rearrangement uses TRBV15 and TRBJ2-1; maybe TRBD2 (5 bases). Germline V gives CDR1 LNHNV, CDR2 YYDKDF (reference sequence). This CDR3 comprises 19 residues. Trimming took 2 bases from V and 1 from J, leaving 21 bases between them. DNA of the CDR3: TGTGCCACCAGCAGAATCCCCTCATGGACTCATAATTCCTACAATGAGCAGTTCTTC. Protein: CATSRIPSWTHNSYNEQFF. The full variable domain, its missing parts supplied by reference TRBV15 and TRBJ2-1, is DAMVIQNPRYQVTQFGKPVTLSCSQTLNHNVMYWYQQKSSQAPKLLFHYYDKDFNNEADTPDNFQSRRPNTSFCFLDIRSPGLGDTAMYLCATSRIPSWTHNSYNEQFFGPGTRLTVL.

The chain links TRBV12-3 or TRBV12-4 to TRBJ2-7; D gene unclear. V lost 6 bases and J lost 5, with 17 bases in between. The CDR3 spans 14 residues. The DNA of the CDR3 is TGTGCCAGCAGCCGTACGGGTCCGACGGACGAGCAGTACGTC. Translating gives CASSRTGPTDEQYV.

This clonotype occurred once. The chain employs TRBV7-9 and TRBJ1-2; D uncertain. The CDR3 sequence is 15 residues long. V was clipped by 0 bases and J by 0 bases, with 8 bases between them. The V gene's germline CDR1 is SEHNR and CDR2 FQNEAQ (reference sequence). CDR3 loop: CASSLALLANYGYTF. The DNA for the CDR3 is TGTGCCAGCAGCTTAGCTCTCCTAGCTAACTATGGCTACACCTTC.

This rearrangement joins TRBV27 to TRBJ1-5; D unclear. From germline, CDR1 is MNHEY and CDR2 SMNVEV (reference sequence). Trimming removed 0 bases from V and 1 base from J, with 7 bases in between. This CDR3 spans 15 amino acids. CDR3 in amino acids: CASSLSDQSNQPQHF. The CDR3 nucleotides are TGTGCCAGCAGTTTATCGGACCAGAGCAATCAGCCCCAGCATTTT.

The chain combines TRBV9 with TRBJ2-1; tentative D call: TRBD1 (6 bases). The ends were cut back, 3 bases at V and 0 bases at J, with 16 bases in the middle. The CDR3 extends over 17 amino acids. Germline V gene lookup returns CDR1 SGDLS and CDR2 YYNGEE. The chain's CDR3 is CASSGGDRSYSYNEQFF. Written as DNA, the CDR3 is TGTGCCAGCAGCGGAGGCGACAGGTCCTACTCCTACAATGAGCAGTTCTTC.

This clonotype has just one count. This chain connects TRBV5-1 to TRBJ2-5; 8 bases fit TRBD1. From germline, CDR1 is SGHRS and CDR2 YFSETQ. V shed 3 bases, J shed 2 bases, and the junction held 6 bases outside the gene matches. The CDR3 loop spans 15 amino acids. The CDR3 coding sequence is TGCGCCAGCAGCTCCTGGACAGGGTGGCAAGAGACCCAGTACTTC. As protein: CASSSWTGWQETQYF.

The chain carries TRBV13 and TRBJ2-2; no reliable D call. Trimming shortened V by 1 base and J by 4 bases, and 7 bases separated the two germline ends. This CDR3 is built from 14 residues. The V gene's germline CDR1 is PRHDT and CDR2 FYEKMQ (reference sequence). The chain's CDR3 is CASSLEDRTGELFF. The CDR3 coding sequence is TGTGCCAGCAGCTTAGAGGACCGCACCGGGGAGCTGTTTTTT. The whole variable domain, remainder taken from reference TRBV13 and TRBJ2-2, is AAGVIQSPRHLIKEKRETATLKCYPIPRHDTVYWYQQGPGQDPQFLISFYEKMQSDKGSIPDRFSAQQFSDYHSELNMSSLELGDSALYFCASSLEDRTGELFFGEGSRLTVL.

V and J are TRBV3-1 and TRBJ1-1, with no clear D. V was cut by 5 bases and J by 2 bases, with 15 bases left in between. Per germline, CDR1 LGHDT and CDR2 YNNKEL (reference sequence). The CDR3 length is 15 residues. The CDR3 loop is CASSTRTGVNTEAFF. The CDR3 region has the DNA TGTGCCAGCAGCACCCGGACGGGAGTAAACACTGAAGCTTTCTTT.

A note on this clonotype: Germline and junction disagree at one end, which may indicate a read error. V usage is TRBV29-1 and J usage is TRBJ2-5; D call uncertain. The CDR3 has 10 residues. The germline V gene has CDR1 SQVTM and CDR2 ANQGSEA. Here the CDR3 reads CSFEREAQYF. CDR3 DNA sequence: TGCAGCTTCGAACGAGAGGCCCAGTACTTC. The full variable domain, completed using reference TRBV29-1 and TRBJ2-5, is SAVISQKPSRDICQRGTSLTIQCQVDSQVTMMFWYRQQPGQSLTLIATANQGSEATYESGFVIDKFPISRPNLTFSTLTVSNMSPEDSSIYLCSFEREAQYFGPGTRLLVL.

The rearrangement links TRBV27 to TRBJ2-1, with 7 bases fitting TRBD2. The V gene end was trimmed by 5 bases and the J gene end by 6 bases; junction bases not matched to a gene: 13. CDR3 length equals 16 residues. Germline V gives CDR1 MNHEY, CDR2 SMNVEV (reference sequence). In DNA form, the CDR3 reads TGTGCCAGCAGTCCCTATGGGGGGGGATCCCCCAATGAGCAGTTCTTC. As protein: CASSPYGGGSPNEQFF.

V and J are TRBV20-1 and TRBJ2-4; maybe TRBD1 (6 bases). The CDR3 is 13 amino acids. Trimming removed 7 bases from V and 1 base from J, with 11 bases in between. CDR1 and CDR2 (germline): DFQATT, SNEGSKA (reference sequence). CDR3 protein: CSGARGAKNIQYF. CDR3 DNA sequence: TGCAGTGGGGCGAGGGGGGCCAAAAACATTCAGTACTTC.